Listed below are T cell receptor beta chains from one sample, sequenced in a study of T cells in Graves' hyperthyroidism and ophthalmopathy. Via MiXCR, TCRdb re-called the multiplex PCR reads, giving one row per CDR3 protein. This table has about 400,000 distinct CDR3 sequences, about 15% appearing once. Sequencing was performed on blood. These receptors were obtained from a woman in her 30s with Graves' hyperthyroidism. Each CDR3 is given without its conserved first and last residue. Fields, in order: clone size, V gene, CDR3 protein. Size is omitted from some rows. Given values are once, few, many or a class for expanded clones.

many	TRBV5-1	ASSVQALSYNEQF
.	TRBV28	ASSSTGGDTQY
few	TRBV10-3	AISEWESTEAF
.	TRBV7-2	ASSGTSGPYEQY
few	TRBV10-3	AIMSSQKGTQY
many	TRBV12-3/TRBV12-4	ASSGESATGELF
.	TRBV5-1	ASSPTYTWNTEAF
.	TRBV5-7	ASSLKTGGTDTQY
many	TRBV5-1	ASSLEGFHEQY
many	TRBV28	ASSLVGSRNRYSNQPQH
.	TRBV20-1	SAPGLAYNEQF
few	TRBV27	ASSPTLGGGKTQY
.	TRBV3-1	ASSQSGGSSYNEQF
.	TRBV4-2	ASSQLPGQGEEKLF
many	TRBV6-1	ASSVDATREQY
.	TRBV7-9	ASSLLEVGTDTQY
few	TRBV5-1	ASSLGVAGGSFEEQF
.	TRBV6-1	ASSPGQAMNTEAF
many	TRBV28	ASSPQPIQYSYEQY
many	TRBV27	ASSQIGGQGFDTQY
many	TRBV18	ASSPPSKENEQF
many	TRBV15	ATSPTGLAGGDTQY
many	TRBV6-1	ASRTPNYEQY
many	TRBV28	ASQRGDNEQF
many	TRBV20-1	SANDLAGAGNEQF
.	TRBV5-6	ASSSGFHNEQF
.	TRBV4-1	ASSLSGITAYEQY
many	TRBV3-1	ASSQRDHQGGYT
many	TRBV20-1	SAREVMPTDTQY
many	TRBV11-2	ASSPGLAGGELF
.	TRBV5-1	ASSLQPPTNEKLF
many	TRBV27	ASSRTLTSGSSYEQY
many	TRBV18	ASSPPTRVDGYT
many	TRBV29-1	SVAQGGAYEQY
few	TRBV5-1	ASSGTGTPTREQY
.	TRBV20-1	SANENAGVQY
few	TRBV7-9	ASSPQSTDRLRRRDYGYT
once	TRBV6-4	ASSDVLAGNTGELF
many	TRBV12-3/TRBV12-4	ASRFRHTDNEQF
.	TRBV19	ASKSGGPPDTQY
many	TRBV24-1	ATSERTGSEAF